This entry concerns a single T cell receptor beta chain. A library made for alpha chains picked up this beta chain off target, so its size means little. The time point is: sample taken at primary tumor resection. Extraction of whole RNA from tumor, nontumor lung or frozen PBMC preceded unsorted sequencing. This entry belongs to a study of spatial heterogeneity in lung cancer. Using its own MiXCR run on the 5' RACE reads, TCRdb lists one record per CDR3 protein. The sample carries some 14,000 distinct CDR3 sequences, 5% to 5.5% recorded once. Trimming cost V 5 bases and J 5 bases; bases outside gene matches: 10. In germline, CDR1 is SGHVS, CDR2 FQNEAQ. The CDR3 consists of 16 residues.

The input for sequencing was lung tumor tissue, taken at surgery. This sequence was found in a human donor with early-stage non-small cell lung cancer. The J gene is TRBJ2-5, the V gene TRBV7-8; 11 bases match TRBD1. The CDR3 sequence: CASSPGQDRGHETQYF. CDR3 nucleotides: TGTGCCAGCAGCCCGGGACAGGACAGGGGGCACGAGACCCAGTACTTC. Combining the CDR3 with reference TRBV7-8 and TRBJ2-5 gives the whole variable domain GAGVSQSPRYKVAKRGQDVALRCDPISGHVSLFWYQQALGQGPEFLTYFQNEAQLDKSGLPSDRFFAERPEGSVSTLKIQRTQQEDSAVYLCASSPGQDRGHETQYFGPGTRLLVL.